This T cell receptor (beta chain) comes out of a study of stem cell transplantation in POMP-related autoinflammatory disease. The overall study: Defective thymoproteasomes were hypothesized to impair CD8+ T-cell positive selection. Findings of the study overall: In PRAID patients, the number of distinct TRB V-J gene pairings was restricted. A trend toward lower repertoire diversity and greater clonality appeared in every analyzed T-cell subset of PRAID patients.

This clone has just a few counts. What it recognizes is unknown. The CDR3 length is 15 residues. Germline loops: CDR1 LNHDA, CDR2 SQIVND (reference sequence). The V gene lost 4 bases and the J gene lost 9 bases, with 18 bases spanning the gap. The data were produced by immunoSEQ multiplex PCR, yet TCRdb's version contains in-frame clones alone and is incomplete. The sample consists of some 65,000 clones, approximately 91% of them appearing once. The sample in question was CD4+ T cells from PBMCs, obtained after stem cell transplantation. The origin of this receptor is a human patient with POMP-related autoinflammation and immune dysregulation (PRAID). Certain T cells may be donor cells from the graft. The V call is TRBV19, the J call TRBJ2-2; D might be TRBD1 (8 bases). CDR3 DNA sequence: TGTGCCAGTAGTAGCGGGGGACAGGAGGGCCGGGAGCTGTTTTTT. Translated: CASSSGGQEGRELFF.